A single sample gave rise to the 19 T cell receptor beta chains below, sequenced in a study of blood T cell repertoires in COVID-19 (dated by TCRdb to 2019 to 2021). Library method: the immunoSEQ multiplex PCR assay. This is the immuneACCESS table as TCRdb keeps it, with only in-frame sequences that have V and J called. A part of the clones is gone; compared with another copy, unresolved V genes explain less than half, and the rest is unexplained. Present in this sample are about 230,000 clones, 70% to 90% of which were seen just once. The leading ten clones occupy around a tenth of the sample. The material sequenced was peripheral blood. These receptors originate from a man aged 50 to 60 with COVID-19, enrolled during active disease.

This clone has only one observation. CDR3 DNA sequence: TGTGCCAGCAGCTTACTAATCCGGGACTTCCAAGAGACCCAGTACTTC. It specifies CASSLLIRDFQETQYF. This chain links TRBV7-8 with TRBJ2-5; D might be TRBD2 (6 bases). V dropped 2 bases and J dropped 1 base, with 14 bases sitting between them. The CDR3 covers 16 residues. Germline V gene lookup returns CDR1 SGHVS and CDR2 FQNEAQ.

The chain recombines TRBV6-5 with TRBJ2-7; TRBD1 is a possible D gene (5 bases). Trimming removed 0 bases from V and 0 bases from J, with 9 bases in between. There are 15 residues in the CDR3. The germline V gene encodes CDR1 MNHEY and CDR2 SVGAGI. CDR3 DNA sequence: TGTGCCAGCAGTTACTCAACAGGAGTCTCCTACGAGCAGTACTTC. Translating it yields CASSYSTGVSYEQYF.

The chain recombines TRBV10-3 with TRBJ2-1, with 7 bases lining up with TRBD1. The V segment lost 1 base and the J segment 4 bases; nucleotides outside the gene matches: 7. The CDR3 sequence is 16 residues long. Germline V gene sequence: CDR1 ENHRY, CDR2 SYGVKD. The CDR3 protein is CAISELQGKFYNEQFF. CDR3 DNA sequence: TGTGCCATCAGTGAGTTACAGGGGAAGTTTTACAATGAGCAGTTCTTC.

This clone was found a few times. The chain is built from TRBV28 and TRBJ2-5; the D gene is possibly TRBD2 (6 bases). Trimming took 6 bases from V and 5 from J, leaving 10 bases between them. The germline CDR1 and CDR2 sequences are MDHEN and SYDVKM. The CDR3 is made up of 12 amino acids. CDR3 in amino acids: CASSQSGETQYF. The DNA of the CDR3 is TGTGCCAGCAGCCAAAGCGGGGAGACCCAGTACTTC.

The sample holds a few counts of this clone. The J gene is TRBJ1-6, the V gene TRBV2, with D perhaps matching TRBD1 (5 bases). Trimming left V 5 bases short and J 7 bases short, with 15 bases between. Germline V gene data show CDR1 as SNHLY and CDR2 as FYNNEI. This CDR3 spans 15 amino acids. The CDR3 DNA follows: TGTGCCAGCAGTATACGACAGCTAACCAATTCACCCCTCCACTTT. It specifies CASSIRQLTNSPLHF. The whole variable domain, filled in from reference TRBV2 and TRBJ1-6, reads EPEVTQTPSHQVTQMGQEVILRCVPISNHLYFYWYRQILGQKVEFLVSFYNNEISEKSEIFDDQFSVERPDGSNFTLKIRSTKLEDSAMYFCASSIRQLTNSPLHFGNGTRLTVT.

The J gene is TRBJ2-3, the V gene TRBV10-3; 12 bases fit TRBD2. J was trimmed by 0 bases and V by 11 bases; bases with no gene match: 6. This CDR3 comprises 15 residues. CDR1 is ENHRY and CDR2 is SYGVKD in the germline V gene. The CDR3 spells CAGGGTSGSTDTQYF. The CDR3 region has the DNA TGTGCCGGGGGGGGGACTAGCGGGAGCACAGATACGCAGTATTTT.

DNA for the CDR3: TGTGCCAGCAGCCAAAGCTGGACACACCAAGAGACCCAGTACTTC. It specifies CASSQSWTHQETQYF. The J gene is TRBJ2-5, the V gene TRBV7-2; possible D gene TRBD1, 5 bases. Trimming took 5 bases from V and 0 from J, leaving 13 bases between them. The CDR3 loop spans 15 amino acids. CDR1 and CDR2 from the germline V gene are SGHTA and FQGNSA.

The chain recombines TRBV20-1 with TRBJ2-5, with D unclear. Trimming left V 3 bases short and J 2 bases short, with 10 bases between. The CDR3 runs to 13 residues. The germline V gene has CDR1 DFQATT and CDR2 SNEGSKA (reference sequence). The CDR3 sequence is CSASLAVQETQYF. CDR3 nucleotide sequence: TGCAGTGCTAGTCTGGCGGTTCAAGAGACCCAGTACTTC.

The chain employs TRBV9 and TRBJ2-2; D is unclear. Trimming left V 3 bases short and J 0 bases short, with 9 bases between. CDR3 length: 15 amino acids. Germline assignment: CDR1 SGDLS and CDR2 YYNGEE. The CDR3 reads CASSASETNTGELFF. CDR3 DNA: TGTGCCAGCAGCGCAAGCGAGACGAACACCGGGGAGCTGTTTTTT.

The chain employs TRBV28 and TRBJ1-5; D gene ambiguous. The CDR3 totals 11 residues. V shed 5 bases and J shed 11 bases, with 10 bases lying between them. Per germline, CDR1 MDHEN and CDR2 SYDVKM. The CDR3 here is CASSAPAAQHF. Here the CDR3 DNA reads TGTGCCAGCAGTGCTCCTGCGGCCCAGCATTTT.

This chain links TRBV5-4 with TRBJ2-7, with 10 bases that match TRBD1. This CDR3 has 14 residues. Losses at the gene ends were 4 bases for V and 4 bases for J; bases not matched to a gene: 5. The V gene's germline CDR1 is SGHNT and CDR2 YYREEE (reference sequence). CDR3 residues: CASSHRDRGYEQYF. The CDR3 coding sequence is TGTGCCAGCAGCCATCGGGACAGGGGTTACGAGCAGTACTTC.

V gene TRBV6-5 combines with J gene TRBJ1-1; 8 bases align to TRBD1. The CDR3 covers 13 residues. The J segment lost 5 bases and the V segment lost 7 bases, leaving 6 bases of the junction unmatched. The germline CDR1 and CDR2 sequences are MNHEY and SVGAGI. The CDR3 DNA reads TGTGCCAGCAACGACAGGGGAAGGACTGAAGCTTTCTTT. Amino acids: CASNDRGRTEAFF.

The CDR3 coding sequence is TGTGCCAGTAGTACTTCCGGGCGGCTAGCGGGAGGTACCTACAATGAGCAGTTCTTC. Translation gives CASSTSGRLAGGTYNEQFF. This chain joins TRBV19 and TRBJ2-1; 11 nucleotides line up with TRBD2. The trim removed 4 bases at V and 2 bases at J, leaving 13 bases unmatched. CDR1 LNHDA and CDR2 SQIVND come from the germline V gene (reference sequence). This CDR3 is built from 19 residues. The full variable domain, completed using reference TRBV19 and TRBJ2-1, is DGGITQSPKYLFRKEGQNVTLSCEQNLNHDAMYWYRQDPGQGLRLIYYSQIVNDFQKGDIAEGYSVSREKKESFPLTVTSAQKNPTAFYLCASSTSGRLAGGTYNEQFFGPGTRLTVL.

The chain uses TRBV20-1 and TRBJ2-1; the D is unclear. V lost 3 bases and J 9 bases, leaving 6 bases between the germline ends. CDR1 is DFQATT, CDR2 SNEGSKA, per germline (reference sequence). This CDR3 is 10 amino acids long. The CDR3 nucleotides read TGCAGTGCTAGCGGCGGTGAGCAGTTCTTC. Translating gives CSASGGEQFF.

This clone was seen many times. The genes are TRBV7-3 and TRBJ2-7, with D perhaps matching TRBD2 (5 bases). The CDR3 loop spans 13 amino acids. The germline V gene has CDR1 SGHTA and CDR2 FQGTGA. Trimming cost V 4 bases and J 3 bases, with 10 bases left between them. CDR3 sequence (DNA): TGTGCCAGCAGCTCCTCACTAGGCTACGAGCAGTACTTC. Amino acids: CASSSSLGYEQYF.

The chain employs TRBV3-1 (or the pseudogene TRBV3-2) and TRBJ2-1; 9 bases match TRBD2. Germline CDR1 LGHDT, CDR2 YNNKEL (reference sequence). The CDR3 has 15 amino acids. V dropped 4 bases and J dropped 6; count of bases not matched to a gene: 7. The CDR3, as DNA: TGTGCCAGCAGCCCATTAGCGGGAGTCATCAATGAGCAGTTCTTC. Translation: CASSPLAGVINEQFF.

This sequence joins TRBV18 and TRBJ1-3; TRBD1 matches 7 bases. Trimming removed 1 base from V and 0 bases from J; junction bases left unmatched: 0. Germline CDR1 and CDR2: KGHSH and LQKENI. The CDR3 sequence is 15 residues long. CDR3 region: CASSPRDSSGNTIYF. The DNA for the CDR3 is TGTGCCAGCTCACCACGGGACAGCTCTGGAAACACCATATATTTT. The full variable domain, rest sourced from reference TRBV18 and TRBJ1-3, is NAGVMQNPRHLVRRRGQEARLRCSPMKGHSHVYWYRQLPEEGLKFMVYLQKENIIDESGMPKERFSAEFPKEGPSILRIQQVVRGDSAAYFCASSPRDSSGNTIYFGEGSWLTVV.

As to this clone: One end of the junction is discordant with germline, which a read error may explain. CDR3: CASTLVGTHASYNEQFF. As DNA, the CDR3 is TGTGCCAGCACCTTAGTAGGGACACACGCGTCCTACAATGAGCAGTTCTTC. The chain links TRBV7-6 to TRBJ2-1; a possible D gene is TRBD1 (6 bases). Germline values: CDR1 SGHVS, CDR2 FNYEAQ. The CDR3 is made up of 17 amino acids.

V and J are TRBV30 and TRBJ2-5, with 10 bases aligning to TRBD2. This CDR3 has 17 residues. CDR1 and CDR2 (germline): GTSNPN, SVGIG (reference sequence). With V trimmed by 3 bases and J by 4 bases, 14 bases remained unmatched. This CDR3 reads CAWSLGASGSHAETQYF. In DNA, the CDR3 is TGTGCCTGGAGCCTAGGGGCTAGCGGGAGCCACGCAGAGACCCAGTACTTC.